What follows are 6 T cell receptor beta chains derived from one specimen sequenced in a study of T cells expressing NK-cell markers. TCRdb reprocessed the 5' RACE reads and keeps a single row for each CDR3 protein, giving no DNA. The sample's table shows hundreds of thousands of distinct CDR3 sequences. The sample was blood T cells: a sorted CD56 or NKG2C T cell subset, CD4+ or CD8+ T cells, or bulk PBMC T cells (not recorded which). The receptors were gathered from a woman between 18 and 69 years old in good health.

This rearrangement joins TRBV12-3 or TRBV12-4 to TRBJ1-4. The CDR3 runs 13 residues. Here the CDR3 reads CASSLEGNEKLFF.

V is TRBV5-1 and J is TRBJ1-2. The CDR3 runs to 12 residues. Germline CDR1 is SGHRS and CDR2 is YFSETQ. The CDR3 loop is CASSLGGHGYTF.

The V call is TRBV9, the J call TRBJ2-7; TCRdb gives TRBD2 as the D gene, but with no DNA this cannot be confirmed. This CDR3 has 14 residues. Looked up from germline, CDR1 is SGDLS and CDR2 is YYNGEE. The CDR3 protein is CASSPRGDPYEQYF.

The chain combines TRBV5-1 with TRBJ2-3. In germline, CDR1 is SGHRS, CDR2 YFSETQ. This CDR3 comprises 16 residues. CDR3 region: CASSLAGLDYTDTQYF.

V and J are TRBV7-9 and TRBJ2-7; TCRdb proposes TRBD1, but this gene call is untestable without DNA. Germline V gene data show CDR1 as SEHNR and CDR2 as FQNEAQ (reference sequence). This CDR3 is 15 amino acids long. The chain's CDR3 is CASSLRQGERNEQYF.

The chain carries TRBV7-2 and TRBJ1-2; the TCRdb D gene call, TRBD1, has no DNA to confirm it. Germline CDR1 SGHTA, CDR2 FQGNSA. The CDR3 is 14 amino acids. CDR3 in amino acids: CASSFDRGRNGYTF.